This T cell receptor beta chain was observed in a study of shared clonotypes between healthy human individuals. The assay ran at deep level. Unsorted PBMC replicate PCRs drew on 300 ng DNA, representing 30,000 to 35,000 T cell genomes. TCRdb keeps only in-frame clones here, not all; method: immunoSEQ multiplex PCR. The data contain 450,000 to 600,000 clones, around 80% of them singletons. Trimming cost V 8 bases and J 0 bases, with 11 bases left between them. The V gene's germline CDR1 is WSHSY and CDR2 SAAADI. CDR3 length equals 14 residues. The specimen was PBMCs. This TCR derives from a woman aged 40-49 years in good health. Some clones in this sample may be carry-over from other donors' samples. The chain combines TRBV10-2 with TRBJ1-5; D gene unclear. CDR3 DNA sequence: TGCGCCAGCGGGGAGCAGCTTAGCAATCAGCCCCAGCATTTT. Protein sequence: CASGEQLSNQPQHF.